This is a list of T cell receptor beta chains from one sample in a study of Tregs in tolerant kidney transplant recipients. Sequencing was performed with immunoSEQ multiplex PCR; in TCRdb, only in-frame clones are kept and a portion is missing. This table holds roughly 49,000 clones, 75% to 95% found once. Input material: Tregs from blood. The receptors shown here come from a human donor in good health. Both conserved end residues are trimmed from each CDR3.

V gene: TRBV15; CDR3 length: 13; J gene: TRBJ1-1; CDR3 protein: ATSPQTLGLTEAF
V gene: TRBV6-1; CDR3 length: 13; J gene: TRBJ1-2; CDR3 protein: ASSSRDRGNYGYT
V gene: TRBV5-1; CDR3 length: 10; J gene: TRBJ1-2; CDR3 protein: ASSLDRGSYT
V gene: TRBV5-1; CDR3 length: 17; J gene: TRBJ2-4; CDR3 protein: ASSFGQGGTTLAKNIQY
V gene: TRBV9; CDR3 length: 13; J gene: TRBJ2-7; CDR3 protein: ASSAAGGSSYEQY
V gene: TRBV18; CDR3 length: 12; J gene: TRBJ1-2; CDR3 protein: ASSPGTANYGYT
V gene: TRBV27; CDR3 length: 13; J gene: TRBJ1-1; CDR3 protein: ASRRKQGVNTEAF
V gene: TRBV5-1; CDR3 length: 10; J gene: TRBJ1-2; CDR3 protein: ASSGRTGLSF
V gene: TRBV5-4; CDR3 length: 14; J gene: TRBJ2-1; CDR3 protein: ASSSRLAGTPDEQF
V gene: TRBV6-1; CDR3 length: 11; J gene: TRBJ1-5; CDR3 protein: ASSRTASQPQH
V gene: TRBV5-1; CDR3 length: 14; J gene: TRBJ1-1; CDR3 protein: ASSLGSGRVDTEAF
V gene: TRBV18; CDR3 length: 10; J gene: TRBJ1-5; CDR3 protein: ARGGVDQPQH
V gene: TRBV18; CDR3 length: 14; J gene: TRBJ1-1; CDR3 protein: ASSPRSGGENTEAF
V gene: TRBV7-9; CDR3 length: 13; J gene: TRBJ1-4; CDR3 protein: ASSVWGTTNEKLF
V gene: TRBV11-2; CDR3 length: 13; J gene: TRBJ1-2; CDR3 protein: ASSLGGAGERGYT
V gene: TRBV5-1; CDR3 length: 9; J gene: TRBJ2-3; CDR3 protein: ASSKVDTQY
V gene: TRBV5-1; CDR3 length: 14; J gene: TRBJ2-5; CDR3 protein: ASSHPGGSAGETQY
V gene: TRBV6-5; CDR3 length: 13; J gene: TRBJ1-1; CDR3 protein: ASSATGGPNTEAF
V gene: TRBV6-6; CDR3 length: 11; J gene: TRBJ1-6; CDR3 protein: ASNKNGDSPLH
V gene: TRBV5-8; CDR3 length: 13; J gene: TRBJ1-4; CDR3 protein: ASSPRDRLTEKLF
V gene: TRBV20-1; CDR3 length: 8; J gene: TRBJ1-1; CDR3 protein: SASDVRAF
V gene: TRBV10-1; CDR3 length: 13; J gene: TRBJ2-2; CDR3 protein: ASSARPANTGELF
V gene: TRBV4-1; CDR3 length: 12; J gene: TRBJ1-3; CDR3 protein: ASSLGGMRNTIY
V gene: TRBV27; CDR3 length: 13; J gene: TRBJ2-5; CDR3 protein: ASSGFRDRAQTQY
V gene: TRBV19; CDR3 length: 14; J gene: TRBJ2-5; CDR3 protein: ASSTYGTGAGETQY
V gene: TRBV19; CDR3 length: 11; J gene: TRBJ1-6; CDR3 protein: ASSTILGSPLH
V gene: TRBV4-1; CDR3 length: 10; J gene: TRBJ1-1; CDR3 protein: ASSQDPGQAF
V gene: TRBV5-6; CDR3 length: 11; J gene: TRBJ1-2; CDR3 protein: ASTRRRDYGYT
V gene: TRBV5-1; CDR3 length: 12; J gene: TRBJ1-2; CDR3 protein: ASSLSGENYGYT
V gene: TRBV6-4; CDR3 length: 13; J gene: TRBJ1-1; CDR3 protein: ASSPGQGFFTEAF
V gene: TRBV2; CDR3 length: 12; J gene: TRBJ1-5; CDR3 protein: ASRGQMGNQPQH
V gene: TRBV18; CDR3 length: 14; J gene: TRBJ1-1; CDR3 protein: ASSRPDRGGGTEAF
V gene: TRBV5-1; CDR3 length: 13; J gene: TRBJ2-1; CDR3 protein: ASSLAGANYNEQF
V gene: TRBV5-4; CDR3 length: 11; J gene: TRBJ2-5; CDR3 protein: ASSLTGEETQY
V gene: TRBV7-8; CDR3 length: 12; J gene: TRBJ1-2; CDR3 protein: ASSPLRGASGYT
V gene: TRBV4-2; CDR3 length: 14; J gene: TRBJ2-2; CDR3 protein: ASSQVTWSDTGELF
V gene: TRBV30; CDR3 length: 10; J gene: TRBJ1-1; CDR3 protein: AWSGVNTEAF
V gene: TRBV4-1; CDR3 length: 12; J gene: TRBJ1-2; CDR3 protein: ASSPPQGRNGYT
V gene: TRBV5-1; CDR3 length: 10; J gene: TRBJ2-7; CDR3 protein: ASSPGAYEQY
V gene: TRBV5-6; CDR3 length: 15; J gene: TRBJ2-1; CDR3 protein: ASSSRLWGGRPYEQF
V gene: TRBV5-1; CDR3 length: 13; J gene: TRBJ2-1; CDR3 protein: ASSGQGTPYNEQF
V gene: TRBV7-2; CDR3 length: 13; J gene: TRBJ2-2; CDR3 protein: ASSLGTTNTGELF
V gene: TRBV23-1; CDR3 length: 13; J gene: TRBJ2-3; CDR3 protein: ASSQSRGREDTQY
V gene: TRBV19; CDR3 length: 13; J gene: TRBJ1-5; CDR3 protein: ASRGPWLSNQPQH
V gene: TRBV19; CDR3 length: 10; J gene: TRBJ1-2; CDR3 protein: ATFSMGYGYT
V gene: TRBV18; CDR3 length: 16; J gene: TRBJ2-3; CDR3 protein: ASSPQVGRGWGTDTQY
V gene: TRBV5-1; CDR3 length: 12; J gene: TRBJ1-5; CDR3 protein: ASSTWGGDQPQH
V gene: TRBV9; CDR3 length: 15; J gene: TRBJ2-1; CDR3 protein: ASSVGLRRGDYNEQF
V gene: TRBV11-3; CDR3 length: 15; J gene: TRBJ2-2; CDR3 protein: ASSLGRWRGSTGELF
V gene: TRBV7-9; CDR3 length: 12; J gene: TRBJ2-7; CDR3 protein: ASSLLAGGSEQY
V gene: TRBV5-1; CDR3 length: 12; J gene: TRBJ2-5; CDR3 protein: ASSLEALQETQY
V gene: TRBV11-3; CDR3 length: 13; J gene: TRBJ2-6; CDR3 protein: ASSRAGVGANVLT
V gene: TRBV11-2; CDR3 length: 13; J gene: TRBJ2-1; CDR3 protein: ASRIGQEARNEQF
V gene: TRBV5-1; CDR3 length: 13; J gene: TRBJ1-3; CDR3 protein: ASSPGQVSGNTIY
V gene: TRBV29-1; CDR3 length: 11; J gene: TRBJ2-7; CDR3 protein: SASGRGLNEQY